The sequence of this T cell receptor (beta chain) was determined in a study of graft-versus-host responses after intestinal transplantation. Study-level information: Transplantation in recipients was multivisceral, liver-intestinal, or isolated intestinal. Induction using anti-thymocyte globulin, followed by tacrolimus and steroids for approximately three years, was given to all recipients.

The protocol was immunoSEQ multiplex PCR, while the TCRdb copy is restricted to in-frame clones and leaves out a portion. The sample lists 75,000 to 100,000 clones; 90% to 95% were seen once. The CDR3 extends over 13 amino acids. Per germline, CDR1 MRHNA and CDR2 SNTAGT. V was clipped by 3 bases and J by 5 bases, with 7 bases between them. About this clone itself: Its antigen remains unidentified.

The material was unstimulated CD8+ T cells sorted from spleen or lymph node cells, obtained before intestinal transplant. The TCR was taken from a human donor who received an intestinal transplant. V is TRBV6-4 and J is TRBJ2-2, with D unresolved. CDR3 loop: CASSEPLTGELFF. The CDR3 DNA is TGTGCCAGCAGTGAGCCGCTAACCGGGGAGCTGTTTTTT.